The present T cell receptor beta chain was sequenced within a study of cytomegalovirus exposure and HLA in healthy donors. J gave up 0 bases and V 4 bases, and 5 bases lay outside the gene matches. Germline assignment: CDR1 MDHEN and CDR2 SYDVKM. The CDR3 is 16 residues long. Researchers ran the PCR with 60 Vbeta and 13 Jbeta primers. Profiling relied on immunoSEQ multiplex PCR, and the TCRdb table lists in-frame clones only, not all of them. The sample carries about 160,000 clones, roughly 77% recorded once. This TCR was sampled from a woman aged 18-29 years in good health and CMV-seronegative. V usage is TRBV28 and J usage is TRBJ2-7; 11 bases are a match to TRBD2. Sequencing used PBMCs. CDR3 DNA: TGTGCCAGCAGTTCCCCGACTAGCGGGGCCTCCTACGAGCAGTACTTC. This gives the protein CASSSPTSGASYEQYF.